Listed here are 22 T cell receptor beta chains from one sample, sequenced in a study of blood T cell repertoires in COVID-19. Assay used: immunoSEQ multiplex PCR; TCRdb lists only in-frame clones, some missing. The sample records under 300,000 clones, about 85% being singletons. The sequenced sample consisted of PBMCs or T cells enriched from blood (not recorded which). The receptors shown here come from a woman aged 45-65 years who had been exposed to COVID-19.

This rearrangement joins TRBV6-6 to TRBJ1-2; D uncertain. The germline gives CDR1 MNHNY, CDR2 SVGAGI (reference sequence). Trimming stripped 3 bases from V and 0 bases from J, with 5 bases between. The CDR3 contains 13 residues. As DNA, the CDR3 is TGTGCCAGCAGTTATGTAACTAACTATGGCTACACCTTC. It encodes CASSYVTNYGYTF.

At least ten counts were recorded for this clone. The V and J genes are TRBV7-2 and TRBJ1-1; D not resolved. This CDR3 contains 12 residues. Looked up from germline, CDR1 is SGHTA and CDR2 is FQGNSA. Trimming pared 5 bases from V and 11 bases from J, leaving 15 bases between. The CDR3 sequence: CASSPPGLPAFF. CDR3 in DNA: TGTGCCAGCAGCCCCCCCGGTTTGCCGGCTTTCTTT.

The V and J genes are TRBV5-4 and TRBJ2-2; unclear D gene. Germline loops: CDR1 SGHNT, CDR2 YYREEE (reference sequence). The length of the CDR3 is 15 residues. The V end lost 0 bases, the J end lost 1 base, and 7 bases lay between the germline ends. This CDR3 is CASSLAAENTGELFF. In DNA form, the CDR3 reads TGTGCCAGCAGCTTGGCTGCGGAGAACACCGGGGAGCTGTTTTTT.

This clone was seen a single time. The chain links TRBV19 to TRBJ1-4; 8 nucleotides match TRBD1. CDR3 length: 13 residues. Trimming at V came to 8 bases and at J to 6 bases, leaving 5 bases not matched to a gene. Germline values: CDR1 LNHDA, CDR2 SQIVND (reference sequence). CDR3 protein: CASSRGQDEKLFF. DNA of the CDR3: TGTGCCAGTTCCAGGGGGCAGGATGAAAAACTGTTTTTT.

This chain connects TRBV18 to TRBJ2-3, with 9 bases identical to TRBD1. From germline, CDR1 is KGHSH and CDR2 LQKENI. The CDR3 has 14 residues. Trimming cost V 3 bases and J 5 bases; bases outside gene matches: 3. For the CDR3, the DNA is TGTGCCAGCTCACCCCTGGACAGGGGAGATACGCAGTATTTT. Translating it yields CASSPLDRGDTQYF. The entire variable domain, with the rest obtained from reference TRBV18 and TRBJ2-3, is as follows: NAGVMQNPRHLVRRRGQEARLRCSPMKGHSHVYWYRQLPEEGLKFMVYLQKENIIDESGMPKERFSAEFPKEGPSILRIQQVVRGDSAAYFCASSPLDRGDTQYFGPGTRLTVL.

V usage is TRBV15 and J usage is TRBJ2-3; 14 bases are a match to TRBD2. This CDR3 has 15 residues. Germline V gene data show CDR1 as LNHNV and CDR2 as YYDKDF (reference sequence). Unmatched junction bases numbered 5, after V lost 5 bases and J lost 7 bases. The chain's CDR3 is CATSPRTSGGNTQYF. The CDR3 DNA reads as TGTGCCACCAGCCCAAGGACTAGCGGGGGGAATACGCAGTATTTT.

This clone was detected only a few times. The CDR3 here is CASSITGINEQFF. The DNA for the CDR3 is TGTGCCAGTAGTATTACAGGGATCAATGAGCAGTTCTTC. This chain links TRBV19 with TRBJ2-1, with D perhaps matching TRBD1 (6 bases). Germline V lookup: CDR1 LNHDA, CDR2 SQIVND (reference sequence). V was cut by 3 bases and J by 6 bases, with 9 bases left in between. CDR3 length: 13 residues. Looking up the rest from reference TRBV19 and TRBJ2-1 gives the full variable domain: DGGITQSPKYLFRKEGQNVTLSCEQNLNHDAMYWYRQDPGQGLRLIYYSQIVNDFQKGDIAEGYSVSREKKESFPLTVTSAQKNPTAFYLCASSITGINEQFFGPGTRLTVL.

This rearrangement joins TRBV2 to TRBJ1-4; tentative D call: TRBD1 (6 bases). The CDR3 consists of 18 residues. Trimming pared 4 bases from V and 0 bases from J, leaving 18 bases between. CDR1 and CDR2 from the germline V gene are SNHLY and FYNNEI. CDR3 amino acids: CASSVFRGLDATNEKLFF. In nucleotides, the CDR3 is TGTGCCAGCAGTGTTTTCAGGGGCCTAGATGCAACTAATGAAAAACTGTTTTTT.

This clone appeared once. This chain joins TRBV7-2 and TRBJ2-7; a possible D gene is TRBD2 (6 bases). V dropped 1 base and J dropped 2 bases, with 15 bases sitting between them. The germline CDR1 and CDR2 sequences are SGHTA and FQGNSA. The CDR3 loop spans 16 amino acids. CDR3 DNA sequence: TGTGCCAGCAGCTTAGGCTCCGGGACTGCTACCTACGAGCAGTACTTC. It specifies CASSLGSGTATYEQYF. Looking up the rest from reference TRBV7-2 and TRBJ2-7 gives the full variable domain: GAGVSQSPSNKVTEKGKDVELRCDPISGHTALYWYRQSLGQGLEFLIYFQGNSAPDKSGLPSDRFSAERTGGSVSTLTIQRTQQEDSAVYLCASSLGSGTATYEQYFGPGTRLTVT.

The V call is TRBV7-3, the J call TRBJ1-1; weak D call: TRBD1 (6 bases). The CDR3 is 14 residues long. Trimming took 5 bases from V and 6 from J, leaving 16 bases between them. Looked up from germline, CDR1 is SGHTA and CDR2 is FQGTGA. CDR3 residues: CASSPTRGHAEAFF. CDR3 DNA sequence: TGTGCCAGCAGCCCCACCAGGGGCCACGCTGAAGCTTTCTTT.

This sequence joins TRBV21-1 and TRBJ1-3. TRBV21-1 is classified as a pseudogene. The CDR3 has 14 residues. CDR3 sequence (DNA): TGTGCCCGTATCGGTCGGGGCTCTGGAAACACCATATATTTT. Residues: CARIGRGSGNTIYF.

The chain combines TRBV5-8 with TRBJ2-7, with 8 bases matching TRBD2. The germline CDR1 and CDR2 sequences are SGHTS and YDEGEE. The junction had 5 bases not matched to a gene; V was cut back by 0 bases and J by 3 bases. The CDR3 has 15 residues. Here the CDR3 reads CASSLEGTRGYEQYF. Written as DNA, the CDR3 is TGTGCCAGCAGCTTGGAAGGGACTAGGGGCTACGAGCAGTACTTC.

V and J are TRBV5-1 and TRBJ2-7; possibly TRBD2 for D (6 bases). Germline V lookup: CDR1 SGHRS, CDR2 YFSETQ. Deletions cut 0 bases from V and 7 bases from J, with 17 bases between. This CDR3 contains 15 residues. CDR3: CASSLAHGGVKEQYF. The CDR3 DNA reads as TGCGCCAGCAGCTTGGCCCACGGCGGGGTGAAAGAGCAGTACTTC.

Note on this clone: In the same sample, other DNA sequences code for this CDR3. J is TRBJ1-5 and V is TRBV30; D unresolved. V was pared by 2 bases and J by 5 bases, with 10 bases between. The CDR3 is made up of 13 amino acids. Germline V gene data show CDR1 as GTSNPN and CDR2 as SVGIG (reference sequence). As DNA, the CDR3 is TGTGCCTGGAGTCCAGACGGGGATCAGCCCCAGCATTTT. It codes for CAWSPDGDQPQHF. The full variable domain, completed using reference TRBV30 and TRBJ1-5, is SQTIHQWPATLVQPVGSPLSLECTVEGTSNPNLYWYRQAAGRGLQLLFYSVGIGQISSEVPQNLSASRPQDRQFILSSKKLLLSDSGFYLCAWSPDGDQPQHFGDGTRLSIL.

V usage is TRBV9 and J usage is TRBJ2-3; possibly TRBD1 for D (6 bases). The CDR3 sequence is 14 residues long. Germline V lookup: CDR1 SGDLS, CDR2 YYNGEE. V was trimmed by 2 bases and J by 3 bases, leaving 10 bases between them. The CDR3 protein is CASSVAGDTDTQYF. The CDR3 coding sequence is TGTGCCAGCAGCGTGGCAGGGGATACAGATACGCAGTATTTT.

V and J are TRBV12-3 or TRBV12-4 and TRBJ1-1; D perhaps matches TRBD1 (6 bases). Trimming took off 7 bases at V and 4 bases at J, with 7 bases between the two ends. This CDR3 has 11 amino acids. In DNA, the CDR3 is TGTGCCAGCAAAGGGGGCACTGAAGCTTTCTTT. Translated: CASKGGTEAFF.

The chain employs TRBV7-2 and TRBJ2-2; 8 bases agree with TRBD1. Trimming cost V 5 bases and J 7 bases; bases outside gene matches: 6. The germline gives CDR1 SGHTA, CDR2 FQGNSA. This CDR3 region has 14 residues. The CDR3 protein is CASSVRGLGGELFF. For the CDR3, the DNA is TGTGCCAGCAGCGTCAGGGGGCTAGGCGGGGAGCTGTTTTTT.

The rearrangement links TRBV7-6 to TRBJ2-3; 9 bases align to TRBD1. J lost 3 bases, V lost 5 bases, and 6 bases had no gene match. Germline CDR1 reads SGHVS; CDR2 reads FNYEAQ. The CDR3 totals 15 residues. In DNA form, the CDR3 reads TGTGCCAGCAGCCCGGGACAGGGTCAAACAGATACGCAGTATTTT. The encoded protein is CASSPGQGQTDTQYF.

The rearrangement uses TRBV18 and TRBJ1-2; no definite D call. The CDR3 is made up of 14 amino acids. Trimming pared 2 bases from V and 0 bases from J, leaving 7 bases between. The germline V gene has CDR1 KGHSH and CDR2 LQKENI. In DNA, the CDR3 is TGTGCCAGCTCACCAACACAGACTAACTATGGCTACACCTTC. It codes for CASSPTQTNYGYTF.

This chain joins TRBV6-5 and TRBJ1-5, with TRBD1 matching 7 bases. CDR3 length: 13 residues. J was trimmed by 9 bases and V by 5 bases; bases with no gene match: 7. Germline CDR1 reads MNHEY; CDR2 reads SVGAGI. CDR3 residues: CASSLDRTAPQHF. Here the CDR3 DNA reads TGTGCCAGCAGTCTGGACAGGACGGCGCCCCAGCATTTT.

The rearrangement joins TRBV2 to TRBJ1-5; tentative D call: TRBD1 (5 bases). CDR1 is SNHLY and CDR2 is FYNNEI in the germline V gene. V shed 6 bases and J shed 2 bases, with 11 bases lying between them. This CDR3 comprises 14 residues. Written as DNA, the CDR3 is TGTGCCAGCAGCAGGGAAAAAGGCAATCAGCCCCAGCATTTT. Protein product: CASSREKGNQPQHF.

The rearrangement joins TRBV7-7 to TRBJ2-3; no firm D call. The V and J ends lost 0 bases and 2 bases respectively, with 6 bases between them. This CDR3 contains 14 residues. Germline loops: CDR1 SSHAT, CDR2 FNYEAQ (reference sequence). CDR3 in DNA: TGTGCCAGCAGCTTAGCGGGCCTCACAGATACGCAGTATTTT. As protein: CASSLAGLTDTQYF. The full variable domain, rest sourced from reference TRBV7-7 and TRBJ2-3, is GAGVSQSPRYKVTKRGQDVTLRCDPISSHATLYWYQQALGQGPEFLTYFNYEAQPDKSGLPSDRFSAERPEGSISTLTIQRTEQRDSAMYRCASSLAGLTDTQYFGPGTRLTVL.